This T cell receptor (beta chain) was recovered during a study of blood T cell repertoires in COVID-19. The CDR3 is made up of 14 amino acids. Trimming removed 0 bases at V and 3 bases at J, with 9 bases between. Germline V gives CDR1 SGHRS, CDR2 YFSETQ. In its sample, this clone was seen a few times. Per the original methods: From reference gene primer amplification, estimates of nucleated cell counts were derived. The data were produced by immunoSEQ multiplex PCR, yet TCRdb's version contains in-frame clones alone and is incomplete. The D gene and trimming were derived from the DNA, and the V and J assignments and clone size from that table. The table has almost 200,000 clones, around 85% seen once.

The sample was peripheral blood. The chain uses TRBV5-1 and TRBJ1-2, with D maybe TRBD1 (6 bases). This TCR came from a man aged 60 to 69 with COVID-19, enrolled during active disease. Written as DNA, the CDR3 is TGCGCCAGCAGCTTGGAAGGGGGTGACTATGGCTACACCTTC. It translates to CASSLEGGDYGYTF.